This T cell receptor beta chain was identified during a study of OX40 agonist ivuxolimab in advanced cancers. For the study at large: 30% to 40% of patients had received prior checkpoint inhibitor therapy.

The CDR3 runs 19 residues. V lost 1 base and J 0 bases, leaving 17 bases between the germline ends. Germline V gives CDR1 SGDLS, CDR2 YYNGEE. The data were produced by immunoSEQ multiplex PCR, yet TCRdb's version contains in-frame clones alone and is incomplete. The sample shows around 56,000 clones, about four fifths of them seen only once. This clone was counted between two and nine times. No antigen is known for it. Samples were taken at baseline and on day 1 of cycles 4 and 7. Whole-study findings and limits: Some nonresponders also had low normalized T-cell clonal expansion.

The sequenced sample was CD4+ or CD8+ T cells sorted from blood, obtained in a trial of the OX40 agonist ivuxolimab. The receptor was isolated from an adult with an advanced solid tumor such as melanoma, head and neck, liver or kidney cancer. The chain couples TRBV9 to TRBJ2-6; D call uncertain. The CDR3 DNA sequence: TGTGCCAGCAGCGTATCCCCCACTTCCCAGAGCTCTGGGGCCAACGTCCTGACTTTC. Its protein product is CASSVSPTSQSSGANVLTF.